The present TCR beta chain was sequenced within a study of T cells in localized non-small cell lung cancer. CDR1 and CDR2 from the germline V gene are GTSNPN and SVGIG (reference sequence). Trimming took 5 bases from V and 4 from J, leaving 6 bases between them. This CDR3 contains 10 residues. Clones were read by immunoSEQ multiplex PCR, and TCRdb kept only the in-frame ones, dropping some. The sample contains roughly 27,000 clones, around 93% of which appear only once. The sequence derives from a woman aged 35 to 69 with stage III lung adenocarcinoma. Sequenced here: peripheral blood mononuclear cells, sampled before any cancer treatment. V is TRBV30 and J is TRBJ2-7; D is ambiguous. In nucleotides, the CDR3 is TGTGCCTGGGGAATGTACGAGCAGTACTTC. It is translated as CAWGMYEQYF.